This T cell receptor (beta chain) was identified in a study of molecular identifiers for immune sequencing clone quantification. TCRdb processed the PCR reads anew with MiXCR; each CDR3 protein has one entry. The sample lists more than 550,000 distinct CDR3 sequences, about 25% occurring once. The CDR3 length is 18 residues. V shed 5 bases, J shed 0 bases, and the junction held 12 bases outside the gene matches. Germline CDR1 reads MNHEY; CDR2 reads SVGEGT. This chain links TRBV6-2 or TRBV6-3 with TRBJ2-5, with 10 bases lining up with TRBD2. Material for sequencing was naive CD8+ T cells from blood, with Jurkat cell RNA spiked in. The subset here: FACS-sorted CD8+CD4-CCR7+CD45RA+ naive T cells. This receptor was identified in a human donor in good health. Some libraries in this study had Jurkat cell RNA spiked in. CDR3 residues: CASSHHLASGGHQETQYF. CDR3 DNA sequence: TGTGCCAGCAGTCATCACCTGGCTAGCGGGGGACACCAAGAGACCCAGTACTTC.